Below, one T cell receptor beta chain is given with its context. The entry originates in a study of T-cell reconstitution after alpha-beta-depleted transplantation in children. V was shortened by 7 bases and J by 4 bases, with 17 bases between the two germline ends. The CDR3 consists of 14 residues. Germline assignment: CDR1 SQVTM and CDR2 ANQGSEA. The library targeted TCRbeta and was prepared with unique molecular identifiers. TCRdb reprocessed the PCR reads via MiXCR and lists one record per CDR3 protein. This table has roughly 400,000 distinct CDR3 sequences, about 20% appearing once. The receptor comes from a human donor who donated a stem cell graft to a child with acute myeloid leukemia. Here the sequenced sample was PBMCs from the stem cell graft donor, taken from the stem cell graft. V and J are TRBV29-1 and TRBJ2-4; perhaps TRBD2 as D (5 bases). This CDR3 is CSAVGLTEKNIQYF. CDR3 sequence (DNA): TGCAGCGCGGTCGGACTCACAGAAAAAAACATTCAGTACTTC.